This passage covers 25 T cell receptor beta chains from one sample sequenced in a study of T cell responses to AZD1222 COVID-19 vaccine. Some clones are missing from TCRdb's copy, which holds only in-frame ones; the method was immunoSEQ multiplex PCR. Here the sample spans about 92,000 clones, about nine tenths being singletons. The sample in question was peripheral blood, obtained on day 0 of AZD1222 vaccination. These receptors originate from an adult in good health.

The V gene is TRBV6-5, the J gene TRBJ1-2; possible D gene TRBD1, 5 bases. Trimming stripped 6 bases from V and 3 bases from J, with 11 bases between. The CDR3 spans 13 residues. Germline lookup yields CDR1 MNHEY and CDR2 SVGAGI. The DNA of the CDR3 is TGTGCCAGCAGGGACACCGGGGACTATGGCTACACCTTC. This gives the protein CASRDTGDYGYTF.

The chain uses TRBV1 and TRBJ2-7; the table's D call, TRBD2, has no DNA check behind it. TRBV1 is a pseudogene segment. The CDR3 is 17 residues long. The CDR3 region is CTSSGWSGGPPPSEQYF. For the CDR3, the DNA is TGCACCAGCAGCGGGTGGTCCGGAGGTCCTCCTCCCTCCGAGCAGTACTTC.

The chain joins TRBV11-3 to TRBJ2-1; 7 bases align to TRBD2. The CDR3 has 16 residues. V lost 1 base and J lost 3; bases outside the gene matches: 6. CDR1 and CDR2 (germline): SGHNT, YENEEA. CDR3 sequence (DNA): TGTGCCAGCAGCTTAGGAGGAGCGGGGTACTACAATGAGCAGTTCTTC. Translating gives CASSLGGAGYYNEQFF. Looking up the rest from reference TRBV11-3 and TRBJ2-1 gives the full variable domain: EAGVVQSPRYKIIEKKQPVAFWCNPISGHNTLYWYLQNLGQGPELLIRYENEEAVDDSQLPKDRFSAERLKGVDSTLKIQPAELGDSAVYLCASSLGGAGYYNEQFFGPGTRLTVL.

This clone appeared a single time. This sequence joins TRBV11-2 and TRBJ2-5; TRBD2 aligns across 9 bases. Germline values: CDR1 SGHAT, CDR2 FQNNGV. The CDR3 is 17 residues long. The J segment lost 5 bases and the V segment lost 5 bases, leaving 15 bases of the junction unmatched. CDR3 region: CASSLLRLAGRGETQYF. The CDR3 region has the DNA TGTGCCAGCAGCCTACTAAGGCTAGCGGGACGTGGGGAGACCCAGTACTTC.

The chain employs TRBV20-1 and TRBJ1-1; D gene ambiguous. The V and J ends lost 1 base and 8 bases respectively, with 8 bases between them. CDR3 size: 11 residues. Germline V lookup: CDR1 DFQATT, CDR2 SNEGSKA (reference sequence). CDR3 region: CSARVGEEAFF. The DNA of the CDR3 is TGCAGTGCTAGAGTGGGAGAGGAAGCTTTCTTT.

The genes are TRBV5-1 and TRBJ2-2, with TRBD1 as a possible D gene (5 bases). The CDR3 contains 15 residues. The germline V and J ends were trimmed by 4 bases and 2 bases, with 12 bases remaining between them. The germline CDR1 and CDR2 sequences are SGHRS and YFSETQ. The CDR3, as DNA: TGCGCCAGCAGCCAGACAGCTCCTAACACCGGGGAGCTGTTTTTT. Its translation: CASSQTAPNTGELFF.

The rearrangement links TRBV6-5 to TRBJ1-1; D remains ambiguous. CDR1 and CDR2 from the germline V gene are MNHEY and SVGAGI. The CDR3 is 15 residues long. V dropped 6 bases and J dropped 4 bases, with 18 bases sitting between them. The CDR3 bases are TGTGCCAGCAGGGTACACCACCTGGATGGCACTGAAGCTTTCTTT. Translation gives CASRVHHLDGTEAFF.

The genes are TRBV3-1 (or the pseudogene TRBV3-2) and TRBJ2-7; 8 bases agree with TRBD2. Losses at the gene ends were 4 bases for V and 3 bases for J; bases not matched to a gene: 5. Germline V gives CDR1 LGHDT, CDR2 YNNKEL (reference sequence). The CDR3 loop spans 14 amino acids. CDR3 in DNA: TGTGCCAGCAGCCTAGGTAGCGGGAACTACGAGCAGTACTTC. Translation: CASSLGSGNYEQYF.

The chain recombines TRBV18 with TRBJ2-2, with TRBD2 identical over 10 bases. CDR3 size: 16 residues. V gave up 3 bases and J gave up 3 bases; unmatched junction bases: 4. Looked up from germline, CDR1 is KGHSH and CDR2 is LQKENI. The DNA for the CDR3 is TGTGCCAGCTCACCCAGAGGACTAGCGGACACCGGGGAGCTGTTTTTT. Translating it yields CASSPRGLADTGELFF.

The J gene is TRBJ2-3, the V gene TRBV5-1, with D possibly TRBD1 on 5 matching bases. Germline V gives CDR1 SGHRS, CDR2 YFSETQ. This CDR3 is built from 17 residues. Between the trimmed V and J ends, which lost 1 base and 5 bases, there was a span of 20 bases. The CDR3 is CASSLPSSKGWGDTQYF. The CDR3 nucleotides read TGCGCCAGCAGCTTGCCATCTTCTAAGGGGTGGGGAGATACGCAGTATTTT.

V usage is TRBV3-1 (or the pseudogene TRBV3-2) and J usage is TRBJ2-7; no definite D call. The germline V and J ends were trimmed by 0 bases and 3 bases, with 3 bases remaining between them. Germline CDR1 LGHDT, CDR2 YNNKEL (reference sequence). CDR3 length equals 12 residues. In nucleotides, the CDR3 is TGTGCCAGCAGCCAAGATCGCTACGAGCAGTACTTC. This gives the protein CASSQDRYEQYF.

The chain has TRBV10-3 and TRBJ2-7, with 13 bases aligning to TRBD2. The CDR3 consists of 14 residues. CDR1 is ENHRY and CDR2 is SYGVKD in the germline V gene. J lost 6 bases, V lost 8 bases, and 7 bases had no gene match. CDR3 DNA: TGTGCCATCGGACTAGCGGGAGATGGTGGCGAGCAGTACTTC. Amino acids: CAIGLAGDGGEQYF.

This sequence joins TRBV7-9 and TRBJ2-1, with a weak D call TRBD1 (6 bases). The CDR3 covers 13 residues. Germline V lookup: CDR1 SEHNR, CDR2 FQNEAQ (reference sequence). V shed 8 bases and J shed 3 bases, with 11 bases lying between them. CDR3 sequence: CASGTLNYNEQFF. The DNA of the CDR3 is TGTGCCAGCGGGACACTTAACTACAATGAGCAGTTCTTC.

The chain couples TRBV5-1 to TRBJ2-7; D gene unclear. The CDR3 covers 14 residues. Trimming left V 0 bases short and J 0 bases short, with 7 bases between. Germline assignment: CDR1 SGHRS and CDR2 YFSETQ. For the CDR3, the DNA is TGCGCCAGCAGCTTGGGCGGCACCTCCTACGAGCAGTACTTC. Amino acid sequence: CASSLGGTSYEQYF.

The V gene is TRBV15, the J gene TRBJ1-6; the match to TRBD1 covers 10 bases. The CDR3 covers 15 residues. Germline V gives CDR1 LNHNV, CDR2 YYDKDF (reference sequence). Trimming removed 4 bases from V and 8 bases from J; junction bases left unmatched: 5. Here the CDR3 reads CATSIDRGQDSPLHF. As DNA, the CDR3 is TGTGCCACCAGCATAGACAGGGGGCAGGATTCACCCCTCCACTTT.

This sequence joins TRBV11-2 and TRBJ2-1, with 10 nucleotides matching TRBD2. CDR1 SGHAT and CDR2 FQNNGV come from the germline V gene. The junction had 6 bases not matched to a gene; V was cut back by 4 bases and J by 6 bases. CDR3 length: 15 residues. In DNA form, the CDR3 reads TGTGCCAGCAGCTCTGAGCGGGGGGGCGGCAATGAGCAGTTCTTC. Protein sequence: CASSSERGGGNEQFF.

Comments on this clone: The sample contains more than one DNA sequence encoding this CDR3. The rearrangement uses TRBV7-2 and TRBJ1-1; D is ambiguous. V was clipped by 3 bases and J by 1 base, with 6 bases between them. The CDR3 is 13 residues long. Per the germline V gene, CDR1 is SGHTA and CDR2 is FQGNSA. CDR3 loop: CASSLTENTEAFF. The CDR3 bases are TGTGCCAGCAGCTTGACGGAGAACACTGAAGCTTTCTTT.

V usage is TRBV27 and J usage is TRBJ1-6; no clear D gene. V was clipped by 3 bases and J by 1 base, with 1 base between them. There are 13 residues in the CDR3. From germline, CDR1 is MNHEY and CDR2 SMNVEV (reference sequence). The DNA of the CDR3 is TGTGCCAGCAGTTTGTCCTATAATTCACCCCTCCACTTT. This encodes CASSLSYNSPLHF.

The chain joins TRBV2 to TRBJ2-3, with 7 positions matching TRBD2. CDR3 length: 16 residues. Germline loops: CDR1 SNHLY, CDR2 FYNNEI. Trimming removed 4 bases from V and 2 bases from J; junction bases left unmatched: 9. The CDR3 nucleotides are TGTGCCAGCAGTGTAAGACGGGGGGTTAACACAGATACGCAGTATTTT. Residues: CASSVRRGVNTDTQYF.

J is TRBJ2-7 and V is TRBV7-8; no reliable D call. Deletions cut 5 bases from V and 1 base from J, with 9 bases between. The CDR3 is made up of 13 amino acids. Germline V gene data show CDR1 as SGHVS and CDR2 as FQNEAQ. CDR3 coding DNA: TGTGCCAGCAGCAAGGACCGTTCCTACGAGCAGTACTTC. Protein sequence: CASSKDRSYEQYF. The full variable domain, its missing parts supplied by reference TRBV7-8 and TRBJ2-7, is GAGVSQSPRYKVAKRGQDVALRCDPISGHVSLFWYQQALGQGPEFLTYFQNEAQLDKSGLPSDRFFAERPEGSVSTLKIQRTQQEDSAVYLCASSKDRSYEQYFGPGTRLTVT.

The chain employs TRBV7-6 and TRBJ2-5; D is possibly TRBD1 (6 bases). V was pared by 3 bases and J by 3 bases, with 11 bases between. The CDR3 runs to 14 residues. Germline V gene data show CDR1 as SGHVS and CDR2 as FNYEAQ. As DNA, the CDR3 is TGTGCCAGCAGCTTGAAGGGGGTAAAAGAGACCCAGTACTTC. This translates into CASSLKGVKETQYF.

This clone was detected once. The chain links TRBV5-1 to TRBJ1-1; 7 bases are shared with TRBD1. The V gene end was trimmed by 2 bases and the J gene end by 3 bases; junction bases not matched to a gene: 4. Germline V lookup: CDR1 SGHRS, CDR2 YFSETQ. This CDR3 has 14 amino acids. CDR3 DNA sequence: TGCGCCAGCAGCTTTACAACAGGGGACACTGAAGCTTTCTTT. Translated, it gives CASSFTTGDTEAFF.

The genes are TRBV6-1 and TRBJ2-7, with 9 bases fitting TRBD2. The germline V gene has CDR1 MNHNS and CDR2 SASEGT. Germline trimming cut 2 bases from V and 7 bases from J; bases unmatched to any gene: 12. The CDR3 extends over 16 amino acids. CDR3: CASSESGLANPWEQYF. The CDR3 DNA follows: TGTGCCAGCAGTGAAAGTGGACTAGCGAACCCGTGGGAGCAGTACTTC.

CDR3 sequence: CASSPGTGPAGNTKVYEQYF. CDR3 DNA sequence: TGCGCCAGCAGCCCAGGGACAGGACCGGCCGGGAACACCAAGGTCTACGAGCAGTACTTC. The chain links TRBV5-1 to TRBJ2-7; TRBD1 agrees at 8 bases. CDR1 and CDR2 (germline): SGHRS, YFSETQ. Trimming took 4 bases from V and 3 from J; bases not matched to a gene: 24. The CDR3 loop spans 20 amino acids.

This CDR3 is CASSLGGQGVEAFF. Here the CDR3 DNA reads TGTGCCAGCAGCTTGGGAGGACAGGGGGTTGAAGCTTTCTTT. V gene TRBV7-2 combines with J gene TRBJ1-1; 10 bases match TRBD1. Per germline, CDR1 SGHTA and CDR2 FQGNSA. CDR3 size: 14 residues. The ends lost 3 bases at V and 7 bases at J; junction bases unmatched: 5. Drawing the rest from reference TRBV7-2 and TRBJ1-1, the complete variable domain is GAGVSQSPSNKVTEKGKDVELRCDPISGHTALYWYRQSLGQGLEFLIYFQGNSAPDKSGLPSDRFSAERTGGSVSTLTIQRTQQEDSAVYLCASSLGGQGVEAFFGQGTRLTVV.